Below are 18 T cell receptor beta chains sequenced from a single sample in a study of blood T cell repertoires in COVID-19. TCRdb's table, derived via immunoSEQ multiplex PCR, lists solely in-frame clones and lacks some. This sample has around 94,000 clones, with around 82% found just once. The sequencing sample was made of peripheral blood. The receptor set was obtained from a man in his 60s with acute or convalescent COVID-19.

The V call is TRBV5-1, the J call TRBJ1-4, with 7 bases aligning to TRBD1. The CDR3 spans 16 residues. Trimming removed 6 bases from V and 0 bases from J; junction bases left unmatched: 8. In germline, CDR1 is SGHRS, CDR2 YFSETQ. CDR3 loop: CASNLGQEATNEKLFF. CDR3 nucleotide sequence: TGCGCCAGCAATCTCGGACAGGAGGCAACTAATGAAAAACTGTTTTTT.

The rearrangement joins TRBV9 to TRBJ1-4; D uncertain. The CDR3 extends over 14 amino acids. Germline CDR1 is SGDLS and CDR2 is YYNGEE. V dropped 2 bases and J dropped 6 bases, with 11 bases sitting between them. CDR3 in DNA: TGTGCCAGCAGCGTCCGGGGAGAGGATGAAAAACTGTTTTTT. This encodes CASSVRGEDEKLFF. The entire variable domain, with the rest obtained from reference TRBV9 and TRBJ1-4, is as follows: DSGVTQTPKHLITATGQRVTLRCSPRSGDLSVYWYQQSLDQGLQFLIQYYNGEERAKGNILERFSAQQFPDLHSELNLSSLELGDSALYFCASSVRGEDEKLFFGSGTQLSVL.

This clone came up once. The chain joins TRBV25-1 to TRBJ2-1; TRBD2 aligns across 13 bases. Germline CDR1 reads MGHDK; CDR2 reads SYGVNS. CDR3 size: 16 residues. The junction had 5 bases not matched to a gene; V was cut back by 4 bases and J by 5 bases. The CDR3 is CASSGLGTSGNNEQFF. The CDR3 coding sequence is TGTGCCAGCAGTGGACTCGGGACTAGCGGGAACAATGAGCAGTTCTTC.

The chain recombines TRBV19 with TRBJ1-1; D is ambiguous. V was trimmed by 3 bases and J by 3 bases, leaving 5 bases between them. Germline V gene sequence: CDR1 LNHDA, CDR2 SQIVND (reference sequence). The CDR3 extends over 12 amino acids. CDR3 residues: CASSMSYTEAFF. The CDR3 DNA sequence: TGTGCCAGTAGTATGTCGTACACTGAAGCTTTCTTT.

CDR3 region: CASSRLAGEYNEQFF. The CDR3 nucleotides are TGTGCCAGCAGCCGTCTAGCGGGGGAATACAATGAGCAGTTCTTC. The chain couples TRBV7-8 to TRBJ2-1; 10 bases are shared with TRBD2. Trimming cost V 5 bases and J 4 bases; bases outside gene matches: 5. Germline V CDR1 and CDR2: SGHVS, FQNEAQ. There are 15 residues in the CDR3.

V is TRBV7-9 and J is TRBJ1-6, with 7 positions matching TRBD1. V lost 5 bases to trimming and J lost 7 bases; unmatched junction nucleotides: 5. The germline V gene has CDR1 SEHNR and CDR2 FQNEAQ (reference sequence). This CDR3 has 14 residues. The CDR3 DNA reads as TGTGCCAGCAGCCTAAAGACAGGGAATTCACCCCTCCACTTT. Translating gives CASSLKTGNSPLHF.

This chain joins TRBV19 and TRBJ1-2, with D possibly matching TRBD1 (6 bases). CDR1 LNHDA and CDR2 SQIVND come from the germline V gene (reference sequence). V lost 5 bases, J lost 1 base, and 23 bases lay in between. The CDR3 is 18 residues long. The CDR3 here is CASSPARGGRSFNYGYTF. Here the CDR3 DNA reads TGTGCCAGTAGTCCAGCGAGGGGGGGCCGATCCTTTAACTATGGCTACACCTTC.

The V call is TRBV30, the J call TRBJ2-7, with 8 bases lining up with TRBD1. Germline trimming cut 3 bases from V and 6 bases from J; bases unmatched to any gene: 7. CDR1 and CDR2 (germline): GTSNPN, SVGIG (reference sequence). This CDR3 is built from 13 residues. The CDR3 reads CAWSDRGASEQYF. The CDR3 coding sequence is TGTGCCTGGAGCGACAGGGGAGCGTCCGAGCAGTACTTC.

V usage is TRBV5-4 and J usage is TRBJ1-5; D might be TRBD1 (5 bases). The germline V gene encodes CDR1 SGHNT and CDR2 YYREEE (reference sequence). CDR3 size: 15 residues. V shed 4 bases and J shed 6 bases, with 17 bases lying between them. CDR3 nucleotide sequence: TGTGCCAGCAGCCTGGGGACCGAGGAGGGTCAGCCCCAGCATTTT. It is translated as CASSLGTEEGQPQHF.

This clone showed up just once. CDR3 sequence: CASSFTRWTGDYNEQFF. In nucleotides, the CDR3 is TGCGCCAGCAGCTTCACTAGATGGACAGGGGACTACAATGAGCAGTTCTTC. The chain employs TRBV5-1 and TRBJ2-1; 9 bases map to TRBD1. From germline, CDR1 is SGHRS and CDR2 YFSETQ. The length of the CDR3 is 17 residues. The V and J ends lost 2 bases and 3 bases, in that order; junction bases with no gene match: 9.

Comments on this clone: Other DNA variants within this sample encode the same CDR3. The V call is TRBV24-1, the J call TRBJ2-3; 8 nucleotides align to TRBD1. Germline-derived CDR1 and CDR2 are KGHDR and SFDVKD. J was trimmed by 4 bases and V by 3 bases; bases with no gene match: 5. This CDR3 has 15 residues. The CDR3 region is CATSDRQGNADTQYF. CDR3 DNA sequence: TGTGCCACCAGTGATCGACAGGGGAACGCAGATACGCAGTATTTT.

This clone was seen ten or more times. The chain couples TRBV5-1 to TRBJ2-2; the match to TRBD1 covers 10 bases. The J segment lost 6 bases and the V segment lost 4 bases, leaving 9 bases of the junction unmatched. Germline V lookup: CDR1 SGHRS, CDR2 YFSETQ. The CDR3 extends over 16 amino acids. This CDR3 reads CASSTGQGDQAGELFF. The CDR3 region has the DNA TGCGCCAGCAGCACCGGACAGGGGGATCAGGCCGGGGAGCTGTTTTTT.

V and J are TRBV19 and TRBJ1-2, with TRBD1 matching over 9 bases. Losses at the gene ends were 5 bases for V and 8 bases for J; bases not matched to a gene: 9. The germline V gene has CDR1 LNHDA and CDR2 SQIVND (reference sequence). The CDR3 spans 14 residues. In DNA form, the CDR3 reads TGTGCCAGTAGTGCGGACAGGGGAACAGGAGGCTACACCTTC. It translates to CASSADRGTGGYTF.

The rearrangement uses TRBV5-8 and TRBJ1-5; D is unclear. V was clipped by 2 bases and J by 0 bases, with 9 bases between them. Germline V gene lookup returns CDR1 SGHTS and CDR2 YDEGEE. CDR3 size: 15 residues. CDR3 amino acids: CASSFTGYSNQPQHF. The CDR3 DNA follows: TGTGCCAGCAGCTTTACGGGGTATAGCAATCAGCCCCAGCATTTT.

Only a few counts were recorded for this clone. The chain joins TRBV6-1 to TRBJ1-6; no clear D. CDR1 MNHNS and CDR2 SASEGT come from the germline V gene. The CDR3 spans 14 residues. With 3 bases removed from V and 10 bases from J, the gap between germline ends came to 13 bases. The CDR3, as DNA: TGTGCCAGCAGTGATAGCCCCCGCGGGTCACCCCTCCACTTT. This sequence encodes CASSDSPRGSPLHF.

The CDR3 sequence: CATEGLAGTYEQYF. DNA of the CDR3: TGTGCCACCGAAGGACTAGCGGGGACCTACGAGCAGTACTTC. This chain joins TRBV25-1 and TRBJ2-7; TRBD2 matches 12 bases. This CDR3 is built from 14 residues. Germline CDR1 is MGHDK and CDR2 is SYGVNS. Unmatched junction bases numbered 6, after V lost 10 bases and J lost 2 bases.

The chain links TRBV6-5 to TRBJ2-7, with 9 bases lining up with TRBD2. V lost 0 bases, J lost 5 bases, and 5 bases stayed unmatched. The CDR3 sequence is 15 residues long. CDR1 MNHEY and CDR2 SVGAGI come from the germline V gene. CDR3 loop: CASSYSRAGGNEQYF. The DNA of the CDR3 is TGTGCCAGCAGTTACTCGAGAGCGGGGGGCAACGAGCAGTACTTC.

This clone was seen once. The CDR3 is CASSQESVGTGGIYSYGYTF. The CDR3 region has the DNA TGCGCCAGCAGCCAAGAGAGCGTCGGGACAGGGGGTATTTACAGCTATGGCTACACCTTC. The chain is built from TRBV4-3 and TRBJ1-2; 11 nucleotides line up with TRBD1. Germline V gene lookup returns CDR1 LGHNA and CDR2 YSLEER. V shed 0 bases and J 4 bases; nucleotides not matched to a gene: 16. The CDR3 length is 20 residues.